This TCR beta chain was observed in a study of blood T cell repertoires in COVID-19. Profiled with immunoSEQ multiplex PCR; TCRdb holds only in-frame clones, not every one. The sample holds about 56,000 clones, 89% seen once. Trimming stripped 2 bases from V and 6 bases from J, with 10 bases between. Looked up from germline, CDR1 is LNHDA and CDR2 is SQIVND (reference sequence). This CDR3 contains 14 residues. This receptor was obtained from a woman aged 55 to 70 with COVID-19, enrolled during active disease. The chain carries TRBV19 and TRBJ2-2; D gene ambiguous. Sequencing used peripheral blood. As DNA, the CDR3 is TGTGCCAGTAGTATAATTGGCGGCGCCGGGGAGCTGTTTTTT. Protein product: CASSIIGGAGELFF.